This T cell receptor (beta chain) comes out of a study of beta chain features in type 1 diabetes. Study results and limitations: With patients and controls alike, PCR might favor shorter templates to an equal degree. Within each of all four CD4+ subsets, Type 1 diabetes patients had TCRB CDR3s that were moderately but significantly shorter. Comparison showed that naive, central memory and Treg TCRB repertoires appeared more similar among patients than among healthy donors. At VDJ recombination sites, type 1 diabetes patients had fewer insertions and more deleted nucleotides.

On this clone: Its antigen is as yet unknown.

TCRB transcripts that were expressed got sequenced, as all of the isolated RNA had been reverse transcribed. Assay: immunoSEQ multiplex PCR; the TCRdb copy retains only in-frame clones and omits some. The top ten hold 0.015% of the sample, which has fewer than 350,000 clones, around 16% seen once. Central memory, naive, regulatory and stem cell-like memory CD4+ cells were sorted by CD45RO/CCR7/CD25/CD127/CD95/CD27. The germline V gene encodes CDR1 LNHNV and CDR2 YYDKDF (reference sequence). The CDR3 contains 15 residues. V shed 5 bases, J shed 9 bases, and the junction held 12 bases outside the gene matches.

The receptor's source is a man aged 18 to 29 with type 1 diabetes. Sequenced input: naive CD4+ T cells from blood. The chain couples TRBV15 to TRBJ2-1, with 8 nucleotides matching TRBD2. As DNA, the CDR3 is TGTGCCACCAGCCCAACCGGGACTAGAGCAATTGAGCAGTTCTTC. It is translated as CATSPTGTRAIEQFF.